The 22 T cell receptor beta chains given below trace back to one sample, sequenced in a study of blood T cell repertoires in COVID-19. The assay was immunoSEQ multiplex PCR, and TCRdb's table has in-frame clones only and misses some. This sample carries about 250,000 clones, more than 75% of them seen once, and the ten largest clones take about 6.9%. Sequencing was carried out using PBMCs or T cells enriched from blood (not recorded which). These receptors originate from a woman in her forties or fifties who had been exposed to COVID-19.

V gene TRBV28 combines with J gene TRBJ1-4, with TRBD1 matching 8 bases. Germline assignment: CDR1 MDHEN and CDR2 SYDVKM. The CDR3 extends over 16 amino acids. J gave up 4 bases and V 3 bases, and 7 bases lay outside the gene matches. CDR3 coding DNA: TGTGCCAGCAGTTTGTCAGGGGGCTGGGTTAATGAAAAACTGTTTTTT. The encoded protein is CASSLSGGWVNEKLFF.

The gene calls are TRBV9 and TRBJ2-2; D is uncertain. CDR1 is SGDLS, CDR2 YYNGEE, per germline. CDR3 length equals 15 residues. Trimming removed 3 bases at V and 5 bases at J, with 14 bases between. The CDR3 DNA reads as TGTGCCAGCAGCGCAGTACAGAAATCAACCGGGGAGCTGTTTTTT. It translates to CASSAVQKSTGELFF.

The chain's CDR3 is CSVEDGRGQSNEQFF. The CDR3 DNA reads as TGCAGCGTTGAAGATGGGCGGGGGCAGTCCAATGAGCAGTTCTTC. The V gene is TRBV29-1, the J gene TRBJ2-1, with TRBD2 as a possible D gene (7 bases). CDR1 is SQVTM, CDR2 ANQGSEA, per germline. V was cut by 0 bases and J by 6 bases, with 15 bases left in between. This CDR3 spans 15 amino acids.

The chain couples TRBV4-1 to TRBJ2-7; 8 bases agree with TRBD2. Germline trimming cut 4 bases from V and 2 bases from J; bases unmatched to any gene: 7. The CDR3 length is 15 residues. CDR1 is MGHRA and CDR2 is YSYEKL in the germline V gene. CDR3 protein: CASSLGGGTTYEQYF. The DNA for the CDR3 is TGCGCCAGCAGCCTGGGCGGGGGGACCACCTACGAGCAGTACTTC.

This sequence joins TRBV2 and TRBJ1-4, with TRBD1 matching 9 bases. The V segment lost 6 bases and the J segment 3 bases; nucleotides outside the gene matches: 5. The CDR3 has 15 amino acids. The germline gives CDR1 SNHLY, CDR2 FYNNEI. The CDR3 sequence: CASRGDRVPNEKLFF. The DNA for the CDR3 is TGTGCCAGCAGGGGGGACAGGGTGCCTAATGAAAAACTGTTTTTT. Using reference TRBV2 and TRBJ1-4 for the parts outside the CDR3, the full variable domain is EPEVTQTPSHQVTQMGQEVILRCVPISNHLYFYWYRQILGQKVEFLVSFYNNEISEKSEIFDDQFSVERPDGSNFTLKIRSTKLEDSAMYFCASRGDRVPNEKLFFGSGTQLSVL.

The gene calls are TRBV6-5 and TRBJ1-6; no definite D call. CDR1 and CDR2 from the germline V gene are MNHEY and SVGAGI. This CDR3 has 16 amino acids. Deletions cut 2 bases from V and 4 bases from J, with 12 bases between. CDR3 sequence (DNA): TGTGCCAGCAGTTACGACGGAGTCATTTATAATTCACCCCTCCACTTT. This translates into CASSYDGVIYNSPLHF.

The V call is TRBV9, the J call TRBJ2-1; the match to TRBD2 covers 8 bases. The CDR3 runs 16 residues. Trimming at V came to 3 bases and at J to 2 bases, leaving 7 bases not matched to a gene. Germline CDR1 and CDR2: SGDLS and YYNGEE. CDR3 region: CASSEKGLGAYNEQFF. The CDR3 nucleotides are TGTGCCAGCAGCGAAAAGGGACTAGGTGCCTACAATGAGCAGTTCTTC.

The CDR3 coding sequence is TGTGCCAGCAGCCACCGGCGGCTAAATGCCGGGGAGCTGTTTTTT. This gives the protein CASSHRRLNAGELFF. The chain employs TRBV3-1 (or the pseudogene TRBV3-2) and TRBJ2-2; D unresolved. Germline CDR1 reads LGHDT; CDR2 reads YNNKEL (reference sequence). Trimming cost V 3 bases and J 6 bases, with 14 bases left between them. The CDR3 is made up of 15 amino acids.

The genes are TRBV28 and TRBJ1-1; maybe TRBD1 (5 bases). The ends were cut back, 7 bases at V and 8 bases at J, with 20 bases in the middle. The CDR3 extends over 14 amino acids. CDR1 is MDHEN and CDR2 is SYDVKM in the germline V gene. This CDR3 reads CASTPGGVPSEAFF. CDR3 nucleotides: TGTGCCAGCACCCCCGGGGGGGTGCCTTCCGAAGCTTTCTTT.

This clone was observed at least ten times. This chain connects TRBV10-3 to TRBJ2-1; 10 bases fit TRBD2. V lost 6 bases, J lost 5 bases, and 7 bases stayed unmatched. In germline, CDR1 is ENHRY, CDR2 SYGVKD. The CDR3 is 15 amino acids. The CDR3: CAIRVSGGANNEQFF. CDR3 DNA sequence: TGTGCCATCAGGGTAAGCGGGGGGGCCAACAATGAGCAGTTCTTC.

This clone occurred once. The chain has TRBV20-1 and TRBJ2-1; 8 nucleotides agree with TRBD2. The CDR3 length is 14 residues. Losses at the gene ends were 3 bases for V and 6 bases for J; bases not matched to a gene: 7. CDR1 DFQATT and CDR2 SNEGSKA come from the germline V gene (reference sequence). CDR3 residues: CSASWSLAGNEQFF. The CDR3 bases are TGCAGTGCTAGTTGGTCCCTAGCGGGCAATGAGCAGTTCTTC.

This chain connects TRBV4-3 to TRBJ1-1; D is undetermined. The CDR3 extends over 12 amino acids. Germline CDR1 LGHNA, CDR2 YSLEER. Trimming removed 0 bases at V and 11 bases at J, with 10 bases between. This CDR3 is CASSQDSGRAFF. CDR3 sequence (DNA): TGCGCCAGCAGCCAAGATTCCGGTCGGGCTTTCTTT.

The J gene is TRBJ2-3, the V gene TRBV12-3 or TRBV12-4; D not resolved. This CDR3 comprises 13 residues. Between the trimmed V and J ends, which lost 6 bases and 6 bases, there was a span of 13 bases. The CDR3 bases are TGTGCCAGCAGCTCTCGCTCCAGGGATACGCAGTATTTT. Its translation is CASSSRSRDTQYF.

The rearrangement uses TRBV27 and TRBJ1-1; no firm D call. The V end lost 3 bases, the J end lost 0 bases, and 5 bases lay between the germline ends. From germline, CDR1 is MNHEY and CDR2 SMNVEV (reference sequence). This CDR3 has 13 amino acids. CDR3 protein: CASSFKLNTEAFF. The CDR3 region has the DNA TGTGCCAGCAGTTTTAAGCTGAACACTGAAGCTTTCTTT.

The V and J genes are TRBV7-2 and TRBJ1-2, with TRBD1 identical over 7 bases. This CDR3 is 14 amino acids long. CDR1 SGHTA and CDR2 FQGNSA come from the germline V gene. After removal of 5 bases from V and 4 bases from J, the junction contained 7 bases not matched to a gene. The CDR3 loop is CASSHGTVVYGYTF. DNA of the CDR3: TGTGCCAGCAGCCACGGGACAGTTGTCTATGGCTACACCTTC.

This clone was seen a handful of times. The chain has TRBV4-2 and TRBJ1-2; D gene ambiguous. The CDR3 length is 15 residues. CDR1 and CDR2 from the germline V gene are LGHNA and YNFKEQ. V lost 0 bases and J lost 3, with 11 bases in between. CDR3 sequence: CASSQDGSYHYGYTF. The CDR3 DNA follows: TGTGCCAGCAGCCAAGATGGCAGTTATCACTATGGCTACACCTTC.

The V and J genes are TRBV5-1 and TRBJ1-6; the D gene is possibly TRBD1 (6 bases). The CDR3 is made up of 14 amino acids. From germline, CDR1 is SGHRS and CDR2 YFSETQ. V lost 2 bases, J lost 8 bases, and 11 bases lay in between. DNA of the CDR3: TGCGCCAGCAGCTTTAGGGGGATGGATTCACCCCTCCACTTT. This encodes CASSFRGMDSPLHF.

V usage is TRBV3-1 (or the pseudogene TRBV3-2) and J usage is TRBJ2-7; D is uncertain. The length of the CDR3 is 13 residues. Trimming removed 4 bases at V and 6 bases at J, with 13 bases between. Germline V gives CDR1 LGHDT, CDR2 YNNKEL (reference sequence). The CDR3 loop is CASSPNVRLEQYF. The CDR3 nucleotides read TGTGCCAGCAGCCCGAACGTCAGGCTCGAGCAGTACTTC.

The rearrangement joins TRBV6-1 to TRBJ1-5, with TRBD1 matching 8 bases. After removal of 3 bases from V and 4 bases from J, the junction contained 8 bases not matched to a gene. Germline-derived CDR1 and CDR2 are MNHNS and SASEGT. The CDR3 sequence is 16 residues long. The CDR3 DNA sequence: TGTGCCAGCAGTGATCGGACAGGGTCATGGAATCAGCCCCAGCATTTT. This sequence encodes CASSDRTGSWNQPQHF.

The rearrangement links TRBV29-1 to TRBJ1-1; a weak D match, TRBD1 (5 bases). Trimming cost V 6 bases and J 7 bases, with 9 bases left between them. This CDR3 is 10 amino acids long. CDR1 is SQVTM, CDR2 ANQGSEA, per germline. The CDR3 DNA sequence: TGCAGCGTCCTGACAGTTGAAGCTTTCTTT. This sequence encodes CSVLTVEAFF.

This clone was counted a few times. The chain uses TRBV29-1 and TRBJ1-3; D is undetermined. The CDR3 length is 11 residues. The V and J ends lost 7 bases and 1 base respectively, with 5 bases between them. Per germline, CDR1 SQVTM and CDR2 ANQGSEA. The CDR3 coding sequence is TGCAGCGCCCATTCTGGAAACACCATATATTTT. Translation: CSAHSGNTIYF.

This clone has just a few counts. The rearrangement uses TRBV14 and TRBJ1-1; 9 nucleotides align to TRBD1. The CDR3 is 16 amino acids. Trimming cost V 4 bases and J 2 bases; bases outside gene matches: 8. Germline assignment: CDR1 SGHDN and CDR2 FVKESK. The CDR3 DNA reads as TGTGCCAGCAGCCTACAGGGGGCTGACAGAAACACTGAAGCTTTCTTT. It is translated as CASSLQGADRNTEAFF.